This T cell receptor (beta chain) was observed in a study of shared clonotypes between healthy human individuals. General study results and limits: Memory subsets had estimated richness that was generally smaller than that of naive subsets.

The CDR3 loop spans 13 amino acids. Germline V lookup: CDR1 SGHRS, CDR2 YFSETQ. Trimming cost V 3 bases and J 8 bases, with 14 bases left between them. Only in-frame clones appear in the TCRdb table, and some are missing; sequencing was by immunoSEQ multiplex PCR. This table has 2 million to 2.5 million clones, 95% appearing once. With respect to this clone: Its cognate antigen is unknown.

Sequencing was carried out using naive CD4+ T cells sorted from blood. Subset here: CD45RA+ positively selected. This clonotype originated in a young man in good health. V is TRBV5-1 and J is TRBJ1-2; D perhaps matches TRBD1 (5 bases). Here the CDR3 reads CASSWPGVEGYTF. The CDR3 DNA reads as TGCGCCAGCAGCTGGCCGGGGGTCGAGGGCTACACCTTC.